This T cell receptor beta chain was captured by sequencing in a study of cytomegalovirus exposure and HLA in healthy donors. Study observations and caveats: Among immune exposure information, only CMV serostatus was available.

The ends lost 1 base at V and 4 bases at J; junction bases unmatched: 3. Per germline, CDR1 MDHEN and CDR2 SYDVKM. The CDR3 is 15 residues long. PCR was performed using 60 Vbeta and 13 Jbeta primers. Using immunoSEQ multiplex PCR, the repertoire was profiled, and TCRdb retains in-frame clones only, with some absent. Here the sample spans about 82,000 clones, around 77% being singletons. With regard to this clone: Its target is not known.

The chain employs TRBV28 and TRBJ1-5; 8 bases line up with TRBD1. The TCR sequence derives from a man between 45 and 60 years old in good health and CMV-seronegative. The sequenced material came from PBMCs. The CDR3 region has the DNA TGTGCCAGCAGTTTATCAGGGGGCCCAAATCAGCCCCAGCATTTT. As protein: CASSLSGGPNQPQHF.